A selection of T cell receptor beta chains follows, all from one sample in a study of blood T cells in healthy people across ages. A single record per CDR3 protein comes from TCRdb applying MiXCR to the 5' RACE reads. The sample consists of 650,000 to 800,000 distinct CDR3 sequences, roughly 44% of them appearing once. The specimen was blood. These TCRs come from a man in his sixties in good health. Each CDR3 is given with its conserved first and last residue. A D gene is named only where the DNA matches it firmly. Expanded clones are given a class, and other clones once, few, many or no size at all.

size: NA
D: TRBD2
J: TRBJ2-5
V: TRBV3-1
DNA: TGTACCAGCAGCCAAGATCTAGCGGGGGGCAAAGAGACCCAGTACTTC
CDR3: CTSSQDLAGGKETQYF

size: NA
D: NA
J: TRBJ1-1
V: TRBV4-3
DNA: TGCGCCAGCAGCCAAGTAATGGCTATGAACACTGAAGCTTTCTTT
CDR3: CASSQVMAMNTEAFF

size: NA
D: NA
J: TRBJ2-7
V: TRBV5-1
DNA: TGCGCCAGCAGCGCCGGACAAAACACCTACGAGCAGTACTTC
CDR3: CASSAGQNTYEQYF

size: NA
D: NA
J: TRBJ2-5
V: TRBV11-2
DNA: TGTGCCAGCAGCCAACATTCCCAAGAGACCCAGTACTTC
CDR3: CASSQHSQETQYF

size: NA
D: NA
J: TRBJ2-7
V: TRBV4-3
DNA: TGCTCCAGCAGCCAAGGAAGGGACGCCTCCTACGAGCAGTACTTC
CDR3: CSSSQGRDASYEQYF

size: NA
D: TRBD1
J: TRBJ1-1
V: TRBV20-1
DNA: TGCAGTGCTAGAGAAGACAGGGAGAACACTGAAGCTTTCTTT
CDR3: CSAREDRENTEAFF

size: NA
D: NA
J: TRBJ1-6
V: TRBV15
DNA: TGTGCCACCAGCAGAGATCCTGGGACGAGGGCTAATTCACCCCTCCACTTT
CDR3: CATSRDPGTRANSPLHF

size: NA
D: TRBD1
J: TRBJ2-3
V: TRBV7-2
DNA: TGTGCCAGCAGCCTAGGACAGGGGAGAACAGATACGCAGTATTTT
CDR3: CASSLGQGRTDTQYF

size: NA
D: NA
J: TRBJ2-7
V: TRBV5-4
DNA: TGTGCCAGCAGCAATCAAGGGTCCTACGAGCAGTACTTC
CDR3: CASSNQGSYEQYF

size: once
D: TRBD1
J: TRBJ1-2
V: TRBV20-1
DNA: TGCAGTGCTAGAGGTTCCGCAGGGGGCGGACTCTATGGCTACACCTTC
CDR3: CSARGSAGGGLYGYTF

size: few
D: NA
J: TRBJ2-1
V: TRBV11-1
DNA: TGTGCCAGCGGCGCGGGCAATGAGCAGTTCTTC
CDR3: CASGAGNEQFF

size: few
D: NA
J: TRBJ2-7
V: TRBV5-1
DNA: TGCGCCAGCAGCTTAAGACCCCAAACAGGAAATTCCTACGAGCAGTACTTC
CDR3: CASSLRPQTGNSYEQYF

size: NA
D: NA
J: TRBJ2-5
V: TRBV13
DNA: TGTGCCAGCAGCTCAAACAGGGTCTCGAGGGAGACCCAGTACTTC
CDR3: CASSSNRVSRETQYF

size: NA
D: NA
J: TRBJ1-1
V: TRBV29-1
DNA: TGCAGCGTTCGGGATTTTGGCACTGAAGCTTTCTTT
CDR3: CSVRDFGTEAFF

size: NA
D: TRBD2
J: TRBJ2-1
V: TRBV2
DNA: TGTGCCACCCGGGAAAAGCGGGGGGGAAGCTCCTACAATGAGCAGTTCTTC
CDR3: CATREKRGGSSYNEQFF

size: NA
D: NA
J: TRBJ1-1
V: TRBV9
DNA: TGTGCCAGCAGCGCTTCACAGGGATGGACTGAAGCTTTCTTT
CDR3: CASSASQGWTEAFF

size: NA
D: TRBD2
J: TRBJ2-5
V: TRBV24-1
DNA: TGTGCCACCAGACTAGCGGCTCAAGAGACCCAGTACTTC
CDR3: CATRLAAQETQYF

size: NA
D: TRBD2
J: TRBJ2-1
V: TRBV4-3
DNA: TGCGCCAGCAGCCAAGATAGGCCTAGCGGGGGCCTGGGGGAGCAGTTCTTC
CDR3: CASSQDRPSGGLGEQFF